This T cell receptor beta chain was recovered during a study of Tregs in tolerant kidney transplant recipients (dated by TCRdb to the late 2010s). Regarding the complete study: The study used TCRbeta sequencing to identify donor-specific regulatory T cells before combined kidney and bone marrow transplantation, then tracked those cells after transplant. TCRbeta repertoire sequencing was used in a few healthy controls to compare several ways of expanding Tregs specific for an allogeneic donor.

The CDR3 contains 13 residues, cysteine and phenylalanine counted. Only the CDR3 DNA is retained, 39 bases long and in frame from the first base. The CDR1 and CDR2 encoded by the germline V gene (reference sequence) are LNHDA and SQIVND. The junction carries 6 bases between V and J, which are trimmed by 3 bases and 3 bases respectively. About this clone: The clone's antigen remains unknown. Base qualities were left out, and no much larger clone turns up one base away.

What the authors observed across the whole study: Biological reproducibility was not directly assessed, although technical replication error appeared to be minimal. Expanding Tregs with activated donor B cells appeared to identify the most biologically relevant and donor-specific TCRbeta repertoire. Because only a small number of patients were included, the study had limitations, and the results will need to be validated in larger populations as well as under other immunosuppression protocols.

For TCRbeta CDR3 sequencing, genomic DNA from the sorted cells was extracted using the QIAGEN DNeasy Blood and Tissue Kit. High-throughput TCRbeta CDR3 sequencing, which included PCR amplification with bias correction and internal controls, was done commercially through immunoSEQ. Processing in the source paper ran as follows. Unique productive TCRbeta sequences were defined by CDR3 nucleotide sequence where primers matched, and otherwise by CDR3 amino acid sequence together with Vbeta and Jbeta genes. Sorting error was corrected by removing sequences shared between sorted populations at a frequency ratio of 2:1 or less, and the remaining shared sequences were assigned to the higher population. Donor-reactive sequences were defined as at least 5-fold expanded in CFSE-low cells versus unstimulated cells, with frequency of at least 0.01% in CFSE-low cells. Repertoire divergence was quantified by Jensen-Shannon divergence using the top 100 TCRbeta sequences ranked by frequency. For any sample with multiple sequencing runs, sorting error was corrected in each run separately before the runs were pooled. TCRdb carries this immuneACCESS record with in-frame sequences only. Its versions omit some clonotypes, under half of them owing to an unresolved V gene in the studies checked, with the rest unexplained. The DNA gave D and trimming, while V, J and clone size come from that table. The sample table holds 200,000 to 300,000 clones, of which 80% to 85% were seen once. The ten largest account for roughly 0.67% of the sample.

Unstimulated Tregs (CD4+CD25+CD127-), CD4+ non-Tregs (CD4+CD25-), CD4 and CD8 cells were FACS-sorted from thawed PBMCs. Blood from healthy controls was obtained either from healthy volunteers or as purchased buffy coats. Healthy control blood was processed by Ficoll density gradient to PBMCs and cryopreserved; patient PBMCs were collected before and after transplant. The sequence joins TRBV19 to TRBJ1-5; no D segment can be confidently identified. The sample consisted of CD4+ T cells from blood. The clonotype was recovered from a human donor in good health. The bases are TGTGCCAGTAGTATCAGTATCAATCAGCCCCAGCATTTT. This yields the protein CASSISINQPQHF.